The clone carrying this T cell receptor beta chain showed up just a few times. Its target is not known. TCRdb called the 5' RACE reads again in MiXCR, with one record for every CDR3 protein. Of 50,000 to 70,000 distinct CDR3 sequences in the sample, 15% were seen once. This specimen belongs to a study of early T cells in non-severe SARS-CoV-2 infection. Study outcomes and limitations: Matching with VDJdb favored anti-spike CD8 responses (missing private and CD4 specificities).

The CDR3 loop spans 16 amino acids. With 2 bases removed from V and 1 base from J, the gap between germline ends came to 18 bases. Germline V gene sequence: CDR1 DFQATT, CDR2 SNEGSKA (reference sequence). The chain links TRBV20-1 to TRBJ2-7; the D gene is possibly TRBD2 (5 bases). The receptor's source is an adult who was a healthcare worker with PCR-confirmed SARS-CoV-2 infection or an uninfected control (not recorded which). This specimen consisted of whole blood, obtained at baseline. The CDR3: CSARTSAALQSYEQYF. DNA for the CDR3: TGCAGTGCTAGAACCTCAGCGGCGCTGCAGTCCTACGAGCAGTACTTC.